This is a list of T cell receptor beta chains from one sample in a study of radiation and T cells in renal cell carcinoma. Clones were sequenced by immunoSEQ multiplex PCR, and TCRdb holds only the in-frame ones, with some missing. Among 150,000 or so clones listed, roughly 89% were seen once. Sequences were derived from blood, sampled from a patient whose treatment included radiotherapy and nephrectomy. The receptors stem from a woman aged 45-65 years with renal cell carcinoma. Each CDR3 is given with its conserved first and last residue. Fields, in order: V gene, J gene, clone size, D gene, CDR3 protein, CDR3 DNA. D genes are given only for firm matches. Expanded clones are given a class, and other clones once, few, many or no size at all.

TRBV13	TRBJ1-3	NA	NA	CASSLGRAGNTIYF	TGTGCCAGCAGCTTAGGCAGGGCTGGAAACACCATATATTTT
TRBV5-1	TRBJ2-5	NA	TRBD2	CASSLATGTSTGETQYF	TGCGCCAGCAGCTTGGCTACCGGGACTAGCACCGGGGAGACCCAGTACTTC
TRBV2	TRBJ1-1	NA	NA	CAKQTYLNTEAFF	TGTGCCAAGCAGACTTATTTGAACACTGAAGCTTTCTTT
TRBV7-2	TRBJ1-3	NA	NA	CASSLASGSGNTIYF	TGTGCCAGCAGCTTGGCGTCCGGGTCTGGAAACACCATATATTTT
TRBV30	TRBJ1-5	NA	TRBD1	CAWSPGQGGQPQHF	TGTGCCTGGAGCCCGGGACAGGGCGGTCAGCCCCAGCATTTT
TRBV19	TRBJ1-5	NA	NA	CASSPVGNPSNQPQHF	TGTGCCAGTAGTCCTGTCGGCAACCCTAGCAATCAGCCCCAGCATTTT
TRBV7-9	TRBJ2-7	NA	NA	CASTGSRYEQYF	TGTGCCAGCACCGGGTCCCGCTACGAGCAGTACTTC
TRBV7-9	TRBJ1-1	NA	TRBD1	CASSPGTVNTEAFF	TGTGCCAGCAGCCCGGGGACAGTTAACACTGAAGCTTTCTTT
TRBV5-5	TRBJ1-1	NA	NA	CASSIAQTVNTEAFF	TGTGCCAGCAGTATCGCCCAAACGGTGAACACTGAAGCTTTCTTT
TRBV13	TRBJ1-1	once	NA	CASSPKPNTEAFF	TGTGCCAGCAGCCCCAAGCCGAACACTGAAGCTTTCTTT
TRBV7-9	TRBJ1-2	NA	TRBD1	CASSLAGTGQDGYTF	TGTGCCAGCAGCTTAGCTGGGACAGGGCAGGATGGCTACACCTTC
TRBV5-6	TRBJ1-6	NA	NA	CASSLSGWFNSPLHF	TGTGCCAGCAGCTTGTCTGGCTGGTTTAATTCACCCCTCCACTTT
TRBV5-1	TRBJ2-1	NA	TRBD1	CASSFLGTAYNEQFF	TGCGCCAGCAGCTTCCTCGGGACAGCATACAATGAGCAGTTCTTC
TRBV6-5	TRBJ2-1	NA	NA	CASEGTYNEQFF	TGTGCCAGCGAGGGGACGTACAATGAGCAGTTCTTC
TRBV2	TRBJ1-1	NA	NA	CASSRDITEAFF	TGTGCCAGCAGTCGGGACATTACTGAAGCTTTCTTT
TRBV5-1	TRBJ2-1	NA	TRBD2	CASSALAGGSNEQFF	TGCGCCAGCAGCGCCCTAGCGGGGGGTTCCAATGAGCAGTTCTTC
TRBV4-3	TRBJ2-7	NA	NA	CASSQDEGGPYEQYF	TGCGCCAGCAGCCAAGATGAAGGGGGGCCCTACGAGCAGTACTTC
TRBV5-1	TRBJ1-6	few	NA	CASSLYDAAGKNSPLHF	TGCGCCAGCAGCTTGTACGATGCGGCGGGGAAAAATTCACCCCTCCACTTT
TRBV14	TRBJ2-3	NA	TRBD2	CASSQEISLAGDSTDTQYF	TGTGCCAGCAGCCAAGAAATTTCGCTAGCGGGGGACAGCACAGATACGCAGTATTTT
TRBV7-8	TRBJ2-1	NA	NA	CASSLEGTYNEQFF	TGTGCCAGCAGCTTAGAGGGTACCTACAATGAGCAGTTCTTC
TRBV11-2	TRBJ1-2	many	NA	CASSLVFRGQGYGYTF	TGTGCCAGCAGCTTGGTGTTCCGGGGGCAGGGCTATGGCTACACCTTC
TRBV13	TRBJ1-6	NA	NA	CASQGRNSPLHF	TGTGCCAGCCAAGGAAGAAATTCACCCCTCCACTTT
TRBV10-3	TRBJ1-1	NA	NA	CAIRGNTEAFF	TGTGCCATTCGGGGGAACACTGAAGCTTTCTTT
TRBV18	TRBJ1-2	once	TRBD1	CASSPDGTGAYGYTF	TGTGCCAGCTCACCCGACGGGACAGGCGCCTATGGCTACACCTTC